This paragraph reports one T cell receptor (beta chain). Its specificity is not known. This entry comes from a study of spatial heterogeneity in lung cancer. Broader study findings: At resection, ubiquitous expanded tumor TCRs appeared in blood more than at follow-up.

TCRdb itself ran the 5' RACE reads through MiXCR, one entry per CDR3 protein. The table has fewer than 45,000 distinct CDR3 sequences, around 7.1% seen once. Regarding time point: sample taken at primary tumor resection. Unsorted tumor, nontumor lung tissue or cryopreserved PBMC supplied the whole RNA. The donors comprised about 74 untreated early-stage non-small cell lung cancer patients. V was shortened by 4 bases and J by 7 bases, with 11 bases between the two germline ends. The CDR3 extends over 13 amino acids. CDR1 and CDR2 (germline): SGHDT, YYEEEE. This chain links TRBV5-6 with TRBJ2-2; TRBD1 is a possible D gene (6 bases). Sequences were derived from PBMCs, sampled at surgery. This TCR derives from a female donor with early-stage non-small cell lung cancer. This CDR3 reads CASSKNRVGELFF. The CDR3 DNA reads as TGTGCCAGCAGCAAGAACAGGGTCGGGGAGCTGTTTTTT.